These T cell receptor beta chains were read from a single sample in a study of cytomegalovirus exposure and HLA in healthy donors. Measured with immunoSEQ multiplex PCR; TCRdb has only the in-frame clones, and not every one. The sample includes fewer than 200,000 clones, roughly 89% of them seen just once. The sample comprised PBMCs. The receptors come from a woman aged 30 to 39 in good health and CMV-seronegative. The CDR3 runs from the conserved cysteine through the conserved F or W. Each record gives: J gene, V gene, D gene, clone size, CDR3 protein, CDR3 DNA. D genes are given only for firm matches. Some rows have no size entry. The others give once, few or many, or a class for an expanded clone.

J gene: TRBJ1-1; V gene: TRBV30; D gene: NA; clone size: NA; CDR3 protein: CAWMPRGFEAFF; CDR3 DNA: TGTGCCTGGATGCCTCGGGGGTTTGAAGCTTTCTTT
J gene: TRBJ2-5; V gene: TRBV27; D gene: TRBD1; clone size: once; CDR3 protein: CASSLDRGETQYF; CDR3 DNA: TGTGCCAGCAGTTTGGACAGGGGGGAGACCCAGTACTTC
J gene: TRBJ1-2; V gene: TRBV6-5; D gene: NA; clone size: NA; CDR3 protein: CAAAGTDYGYTF; CDR3 DNA: TGTGCCGCTGCCGGGACTGACTATGGCTACACCTTC
J gene: TRBJ2-7; V gene: TRBV7-3; D gene: TRBD2; clone size: NA; CDR3 protein: CASSNAGTSGTHEQYF; CDR3 DNA: TGTGCCAGCAGCAACGCCGGGACTAGCGGGACCCACGAGCAGTACTTC
J gene: TRBJ2-7; V gene: TRBV28; D gene: NA; clone size: NA; CDR3 protein: CASRLGGGTYEQYF; CDR3 DNA: TGTGCCAGCAGGCTAGGCGGCGGCACCTACGAGCAGTACTTC
J gene: TRBJ2-7; V gene: TRBV6-5; D gene: TRBD1; clone size: NA; CDR3 protein: CASSDRAAGYEQYF; CDR3 DNA: TGTGCCAGCAGCGACAGGGCAGCAGGGTACGAGCAGTACTTC
J gene: TRBJ1-1; V gene: TRBV4-1; D gene: TRBD1; clone size: NA; CDR3 protein: CASSQDPTGKGQAFF; CDR3 DNA: TGCGCCAGCAGCCAAGACCCGACAGGGAAGGGCCAAGCTTTCTTT
J gene: TRBJ2-1; V gene: TRBV28; D gene: TRBD2; clone size: few; CDR3 protein: CASSPSGGNYNEQFF; CDR3 DNA: TGTGCCAGCAGTCCTTCGGGAGGGAACTACAATGAGCAGTTCTTC
J gene: TRBJ2-2; V gene: TRBV4-3; D gene: TRBD1; clone size: NA; CDR3 protein: CASSHGTGNTGELFF; CDR3 DNA: TGCGCCAGCAGCCACGGGACAGGGAACACCGGGGAGCTGTTTTTT
J gene: TRBJ2-5; V gene: TRBV6-4; D gene: TRBD2; clone size: NA; CDR3 protein: CASSEEAGGQETQYF; CDR3 DNA: TGTGCCAGCAGTGAGGAAGCGGGGGGGCAAGAGACCCAGTACTTC